These T cell receptor beta chains were read from a single sample in a study of OX40 agonist ivuxolimab in advanced cancers. Here immunoSEQ multiplex PCR was the method, and the copy in TCRdb shows in-frame clones only, minus some. The repertoire includes approximately 31,000 clones, roughly nine tenths of them detected once, and 0.9% to 0.95% sits in the top ten. Sample: CD4+ or CD8+ T cells sorted from blood, taken in a trial of the OX40 agonist ivuxolimab. These TCRs come from an adult with an advanced solid tumor such as melanoma, head and neck, liver or kidney cancer. CDR3s include the opening cysteine and the closing phenylalanine or tryptophan. A D gene is named only where the DNA matches it firmly. Clone size is shown for a subset of rows, as once, few, many or a class of expanded clone.

abundance	v_gene	j_gene	d_gene	CDR3aa	CDR3nt
.	TRBV19	TRBJ1-1	.	CASSIEGGLFSEAFF	TGTGCCAGTAGTATAGAGGGAGGCCTTTTTTCTGAAGCTTTCTTT
few	TRBV4-1	TRBJ2-3	.	CASSQSSGPADTQYF	TGCGCCAGCAGCCAATCCAGCGGGCCGGCAGATACGCAGTATTTT
once	TRBV2	TRBJ1-5	.	CASRPGQYSNQPQHF	TGTGCCAGCAGGCCCGGACAGTATAGCAATCAGCCCCAGCATTTT
once	TRBV25-1	TRBJ2-1	.	CASSQGYNEQFF	TGTGCCAGCAGTCAAGGCTACAATGAGCAGTTCTTC
once	TRBV10-3	TRBJ1-1	.	CAISESRTAMNTEAFF	TGTGCCATCAGTGAGTCGAGGACTGCAATGAACACTGAAGCTTTCTTT
.	TRBV7-8	TRBJ2-5	.	CASQLGEGVWGSQETQYF	TGTGCCAGCCAGCTTGGGGAGGGGGTTTGGGGATCCCAAGAGACCCAGTACTTC
.	TRBV18	TRBJ1-3	.	CASSPGGFYGNTIYF	TGTGCCAGCTCACCAGGGGGCTTTTACGGAAACACCATATATTTT
.	TRBV6-1	TRBJ1-5	TRBD1	CASRETGNQPQHF	TGTGCCAGCAGGGAGACAGGGAATCAGCCCCAGCATTTT
.	TRBV6-1	TRBJ2-3	.	CASSSADTQYF	TGTGCCAGCAGTTCTGCAGATACGCAGTATTTT
.	TRBV19	TRBJ2-1	TRBD1	CASSTRRQGRDEQFF	TGTGCCAGTAGTACAAGGCGACAGGGCCGGGATGAGCAGTTCTTC
.	TRBV10-2	TRBJ2-1	TRBD2	CASAGTSGSQEQFF	TGCGCCAGCGCTGGGACTAGCGGGAGTCAGGAGCAGTTCTTC
.	TRBV7-2	TRBJ1-1	TRBD1	CASSPSPGTGWRFRESFF	TGTGCCAGCAGCCCTTCCCCCGGGACAGGGTGGAGATTCCGAGAGTCTTTCTTT
.	TRBV2	TRBJ2-5	TRBD2	CASSIGLAGGFGQETQYF	TGTGCCAGCAGTATCGGACTAGCGGGAGGGTTCGGGCAAGAGACCCAGTACTTC
.	TRBV29-1	TRBJ1-6	TRBD1	CSVGTGENSPLHF	TGCAGCGTCGGGACAGGGGAAAATTCACCCCTCCACTTT
.	TRBV7-9	TRBJ2-2	TRBD1	CASSQSQGPETGELFF	TGTGCCAGCAGCCAATCACAGGGGCCGGAGACCGGGGAGCTGTTTTTT
.	TRBV5-6	TRBJ2-1	.	CASSFTNEQFF	TGTGCCAGCAGCTTCACAAATGAGCAGTTCTTC
.	TRBV7-9	TRBJ1-6	TRBD1	CASSPPGLKWGQNGSPLHF	TGTGCCAGCAGCCCGCCTGGATTGAAATGGGGACAGAATGGTTCACCCCTCCACTTT
.	TRBV7-6	TRBJ2-1	TRBD2	CASSLGTSYNNEQFF	TGTGCCAGCAGCTTAGGGACTAGCTACAACAATGAGCAGTTCTTC
.	TRBV7-8	TRBJ2-3	TRBD2	CASSLNRLAGLTDTQYF	TGTGCCAGCAGCTTAAACCGACTAGCGGGACTCACAGATACGCAGTATTTT
.	TRBV5-4	TRBJ2-7	.	CASSYLFSYEQYF	TGTGCCAGCAGCTATCTGTTTAGCTACGAGCAGTACTTC
once	TRBV27	TRBJ2-3	.	CASSFSQAPQYF	TGTGCCAGCAGTTTTTCTCAAGCGCCGCAGTATTTT
.	TRBV7-9	TRBJ1-1	TRBD1	CASRKDRGNMNTEAFF	TGTGCCAGCAGGAAAGACAGGGGAAATATGAACACTGAAGCTTTCTTT
.	TRBV5-6	TRBJ2-1	TRBD2	CASSFSSGGNNEQFF	TGTGCCAGCAGCTTTAGCTCCGGGGGGAACAATGAGCAGTTCTTC
.	TRBV30	TRBJ2-2	.	CAWAENTGELFF	TGTGCCTGGGCAGAGAACACCGGGGAGCTGTTTTTT
.	TRBV28	TRBJ2-1	.	CASSALRKHDEQFF	TGTGCCAGCAGCGCCCTAAGGAAGCACGATGAGCAGTTCTTC
.	TRBV10-3	TRBJ2-7	TRBD2	CAISVRGSGGSEQYF	TGTGCCATCAGTGTAAGGGGAAGCGGGGGCAGTGAGCAGTACTTC
.	TRBV10-1	TRBJ1-1	TRBD1	CASSVQGGAEAFF	TGCGCCAGCAGCGTTCAGGGGGGAGCTGAAGCTTTCTTT
.	TRBV7-3	TRBJ2-1	TRBD2	CASSSQPGLGVDGEQFF	TGTGCCAGCAGCTCACAGCCGGGACTAGGGGTAGATGGTGAGCAGTTCTTC
.	TRBV28	TRBJ2-7	TRBD2	CASSLSTIAGGPVLSYEQYF	TGTGCCAGCAGTTTATCGACCATAGCGGGGGGGCCAGTTCTCTCCTACGAGCAGTACTTC
.	TRBV10-2	TRBJ2-3	TRBD2	CASSPLGGRAAPDTQYF	TGCGCCAGCAGCCCACTGGGCGGGAGGGCGGCCCCGGATACGCAGTATTTT
.	TRBV5-1	TRBJ1-1	.	CATKFTGTGGSEAFF	TGCGCCACCAAATTTACCGGGACGGGCGGCTCTGAAGCTTTCTTT
.	TRBV6-5	TRBJ1-5	.	CASSPDRTQPQHF	TGTGCCAGCAGCCCAGATCGGACTCAGCCCCAGCATTTT
.	TRBV6-5	TRBJ2-7	.	CASSYGTGLYEQYF	TGTGCCAGCAGTTATGGGACGGGACTCTACGAGCAGTACTTC
.	TRBV6-5	TRBJ2-1	.	CASSYSPGSNEQFF	TGTGCCAGCAGTTACTCGCCAGGATCCAATGAGCAGTTCTTC
.	TRBV4-1	TRBJ2-3	TRBD2	CASSPLKAGGPGTDTQYF	TGCGCCAGCAGCCCGCTGAAGGCGGGGGGGCCCGGCACAGATACGCAGTATTTT
.	TRBV27	TRBJ1-2	.	CASRPTWDPYLLDYGYTF	TGTGCCAGCAGACCGACCTGGGACCCGTATCTCTTGGACTATGGCTACACCTTC
.	TRBV7-8	TRBJ2-5	.	CASSLIPQGSGTQYF	TGTGCCAGCAGCTTAATTCCCCAGGGGTCGGGGACCCAGTACTTC
.	TRBV9	TRBJ2-1	TRBD2	CASSVGASGRAVEQFF	TGTGCCAGCAGCGTAGGGGCTAGCGGGAGGGCCGTTGAGCAGTTCTTC
.	TRBV18	TRBJ1-2	TRBD1	CASSPPAWQGAPGYTF	TGTGCCAGCTCACCACCGGCTTGGCAGGGGGCGCCTGGCTACACCTTC
.	TRBV13	TRBJ2-7	.	CASSLLHEQYF	TGTGCCAGCAGCTTATTGCACGAGCAGTACTTC
.	TRBV7-8	TRBJ2-1	TRBD2	CASSSNDVGGRWSREQFF	TGTGCCAGCAGCTCCAACGACGTGGGCGGGAGGTGGTCGAGGGAGCAGTTCTTC
.	TRBV7-7	TRBJ2-5	TRBD1	CASSRTGVDQETQYF	TGTGCCAGCAGCAGGACAGGGGTGGACCAAGAGACCCAGTACTTC
.	TRBV4-1	TRBJ1-3	.	CASSQDQGTSGNTIYF	TGCGCCAGCAGCCAAGATCAGGGGACCTCTGGAAACACCATATATTTT
.	TRBV5-1	TRBJ2-7	.	CASSLGAYEQYF	TGCGCCAGCAGCCTTGGGGCCTACGAGCAGTACTTC
.	TRBV15	TRBJ1-5	.	CATSENAARRYGNQPQHF	TGTGCCACCAGCGAGAATGCGGCGCGGAGGTACGGCAATCAGCCCCAGCATTTT
once	TRBV5-4	TRBJ1-3	.	CASSLGPQGSGNTIYF	TGTGCCAGCAGCTTGGGGCCCCAGGGCTCTGGAAACACCATATATTTT
.	TRBV5-1	TRBJ2-1	.	CASSWAGGGNEQFF	TGCGCCAGCAGCTGGGCCGGGGGAGGTAATGAGCAGTTCTTC